This is a list of T cell receptor beta chains from one sample in a study of T cell clonotyping in hematopoietic cell transplantation. The table came from immunoSEQ multiplex PCR; TCRdb's copy has only in-frame clones and leaves some out. The data contain tens of thousands of clones, 60% to 75% of them seen just once; the ten biggest clones take up roughly 6%. The sequences come from peripheral blood mononuclear cells, collected before stem cell transplant. The receptor set was obtained from a man aged 45 to 65 with myelodysplastic syndrome. Some clones in this sample may be carry-over from other donors' samples. CDR3s include the opening cysteine and the closing phenylalanine or tryptophan. A D gene is named only where the DNA matches it firmly. A clone size is listed for some rows: how often the clone was seen (once, few, many), or a class if it is expanded.

TRBJ1-1 - few TRBV28 TGTGCCAGCAGCTCATCTCAACACACTGAAGCTTTCTTT CASSSSQHTEAFF
TRBJ2-4 - - TRBV7-2 TGTGCCAGGGCAAGTACGGCCAAAAACATTCAGTACTTC CARASTAKNIQYF
TRBJ2-1 TRBD1 - TRBV7-2 TGTGCCAGCAGCTCGGGACAGGGGGCTTATGAGCAGTTCTTC CASSSGQGAYEQFF
TRBJ2-5 TRBD2 - TRBV4-1 TGCGCCAGCAGCCAAGAAACGACTAGCGGGATGGAGACCCAGTACTTC CASSQETTSGMETQYF
TRBJ2-2 TRBD1 - TRBV25-1 TGTGCCAGCAGTTCCCAGGGGGCGCTGACCGGGGAGCTGTTTTTT CASSSQGALTGELFF
TRBJ2-2 TRBD1 - TRBV6-6 TGTGCCAGCAGTATACAGGGGGCGAGCACCGGGGAGCTGTTTTTT CASSIQGASTGELFF
TRBJ2-1 - - TRBV4-1 TGCGCCAGCGGTCCTCATTACGAGCAGTTCTTC CASGPHYEQFF
TRBJ2-1 TRBD1 - TRBV25-1 TGTGCCAGCAGCAAAGATCCGGGACAGGGAAAAATCTTC CASSKDPGQGKIF
TRBJ2-3 - - TRBV7-2 TGTGCCAGCAGCCCGGCAGATACGCAGTATTTT CASSPADTQYF
TRBJ2-3 TRBD2 few TRBV29-1 TGCAGCGTGACGGTCGGACTAGCGGGGGGAACAGATACGCAGTATTTT CSVTVGLAGGTDTQYF
TRBJ1-5 - - TRBV30 TGTGCCTGGGGCGGGGGGACCAATCAGCCCCAGCATTTT CAWGGGTNQPQHF
TRBJ1-2 - few TRBV7-2 TGTGCCAGCAGCTTAGATTGGGACTATGGCTACACCTTC CASSLDWDYGYTF
TRBJ2-3 - - TRBV5-1 TGCGCCAGCAGCTTGAGAGGAACTAGCACAGATACGCAGTATTTT CASSLRGTSTDTQYF
TRBJ2-7 TRBD2 - TRBV6-1 TGTGCCAGCAGGGATTCGGGGGGGCAATACGAGCAGTACTTC CASRDSGGQYEQYF
TRBJ1-4 - - TRBV6-5 TGTGCCAGCAGCAGGGCCAATGAAAAACTGTTTTTT CASSRANEKLFF
TRBJ2-5 - once TRBV7-2 TGTGCCAGCAGCTTACCTGGTGAGACCCAGTACTTC CASSLPGETQYF
TRBJ2-7 TRBD2 - TRBV6-6 TGTGCCAGCAGACCTAGCGGGCCCGACTACGAGCAGTACTTC CASRPSGPDYEQYF
TRBJ2-7 - few TRBV29-1 TGCAGCGTTGGGGAGGCGGCCTACGAGCAGTACTTC CSVGEAAYEQYF
TRBJ1-4 TRBD1 - TRBV2 TGTGCCAGCAGTGGTCAGGGGGTTGGCAATGAAAAACTGTTTTTT CASSGQGVGNEKLFF
TRBJ1-5 - - TRBV2 TGTGCCAGCAGTGAAACGGTCATGGGGAATCAGCCCCAGCATTTT CASSETVMGNQPQHF
TRBJ1-3 - - TRBV5-6 TGTGCCAGCAGCTTGGTCGAGGGAAACACCATATATTTT CASSLVEGNTIYF
TRBJ2-7 - - TRBV29-1 TGCAGCGAAGGGGGCGAGCAGTACTTC CSEGGEQYF
TRBJ1-2 - - TRBV6-5 TGTGCCAGCAGTTATTCCCCGGACGGGGACTATGGCTACACCTTC CASSYSPDGDYGYTF
TRBJ1-1 - - TRBV28 TGTGCCAGCCAAAGGGGCAGCTCCGCCATGAACACTGAAGCTTTCTTT CASQRGSSAMNTEAFF
TRBJ1-6 TRBD1 - TRBV6-5 TGTGCCAGCAGTTACAGCCCCCAGGGGGCCTCTTCACCCCTCCACTTT CASSYSPQGASSPLHF
TRBJ1-1 - once TRBV29-1 TGCAGCGTTGAAGGGGGGAGGAACACTGAAGCTTTCTTT CSVEGGRNTEAFF